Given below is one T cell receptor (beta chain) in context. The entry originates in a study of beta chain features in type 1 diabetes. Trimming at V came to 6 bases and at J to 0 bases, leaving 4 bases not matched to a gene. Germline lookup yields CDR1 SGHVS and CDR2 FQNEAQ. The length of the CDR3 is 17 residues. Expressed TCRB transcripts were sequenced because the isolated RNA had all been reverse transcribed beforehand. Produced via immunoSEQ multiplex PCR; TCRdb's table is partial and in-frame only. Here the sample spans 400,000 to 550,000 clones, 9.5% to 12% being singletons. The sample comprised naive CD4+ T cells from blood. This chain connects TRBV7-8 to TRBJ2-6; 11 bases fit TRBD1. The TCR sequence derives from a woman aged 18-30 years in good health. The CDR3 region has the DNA TGTGCCAGCAGTATCGGGACAGGGGGCTCTGGGGCCAACGTCCTGACTTTC. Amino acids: CASSIGTGGSGANVLTF.